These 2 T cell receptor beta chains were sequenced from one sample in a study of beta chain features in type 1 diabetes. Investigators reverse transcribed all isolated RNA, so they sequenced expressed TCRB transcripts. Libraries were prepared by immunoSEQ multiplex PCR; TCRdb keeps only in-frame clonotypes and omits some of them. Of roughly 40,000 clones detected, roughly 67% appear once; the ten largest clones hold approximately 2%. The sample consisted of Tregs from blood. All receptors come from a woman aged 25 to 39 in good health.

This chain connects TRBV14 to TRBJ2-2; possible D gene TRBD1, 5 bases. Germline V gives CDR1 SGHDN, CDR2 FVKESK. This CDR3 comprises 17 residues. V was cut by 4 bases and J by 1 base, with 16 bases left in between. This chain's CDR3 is CASSRQKERGNTGELFF. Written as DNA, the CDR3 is TGTGCCAGCAGCCGACAAAAGGAAAGGGGGAACACCGGGGAGCTGTTTTTT.

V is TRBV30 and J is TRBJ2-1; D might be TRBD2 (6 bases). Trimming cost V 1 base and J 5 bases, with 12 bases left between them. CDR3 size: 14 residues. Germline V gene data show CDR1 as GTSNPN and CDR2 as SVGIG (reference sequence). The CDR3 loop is CAWSGLAAHNEQFF. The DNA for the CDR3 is TGTGCCTGGAGTGGGTTAGCGGCCCACAATGAGCAGTTCTTC.